This TCR beta chain was recorded in a study of T cell repertoires and Cas9 in healthy adults. Study as a whole: Multi-effector potency, cytotoxicity and lineage were assessed in SpCas9-reactive CD4 and CD8 T cells.

With regard to this clone: Its antigen is not known.

Study observations and caveats: Reportedly, SpCas9-reactive effector T cell proliferation and function were mitigated by SpCas9-reactive Tregs in vitro.

TCRdb's copy holds only in-frame clones and misses some; the assay was immunoSEQ multiplex PCR. Of around 20,000 clones listed, about 89% are singletons. The germline V gene has CDR1 MNHNY and CDR2 SVGAGI (reference sequence). Trimming left V 4 bases short and J 5 bases short, with 9 bases between. This CDR3 comprises 13 residues. Specimen: CD4+ effector T cells (CD127+, CD25-, CD137-, CD154-) from PBMCs; culture status not recorded. The chain combines TRBV6-6 with TRBJ1-5, with a tentative D call TRBD1 (5 bases). The TCR sequence derives from a human donor in good health. The CDR3 DNA follows: TGTGCCAGCAGTTTCGACAGATATCAGCCCCAGCATTTT. Translation: CASSFDRYQPQHF.